Below, 6 T cell receptor beta chains from the same sample are listed, as sequenced in a study of blood T cells in healthy people across ages. Combining a sample-barcoded 5' primer with a J-beta primer mix, a second PCR ran for about 7 to 11 cycles. TCRdb passed the 5' RACE reads through MiXCR, listing each CDR3 protein once. The sample carries around 1.7 million distinct CDR3 sequences, over 25% recorded once. The sample was blood. The origin of the receptors is a woman in her 30s in good health.

This chain uses TRBV11-3 with TRBJ2-1, with D perhaps TRBD2 (6 bases). Germline assignment: CDR1 SGHNT and CDR2 YENEEA. Trimming took 1 base from V and 6 from J, leaving 13 bases between them. The CDR3 covers 15 residues. The CDR3 sequence is CASSLGWRDRNEQFF. The CDR3 region has the DNA TGTGCCAGCAGCTTAGGGTGGCGGGATCGCAATGAGCAGTTCTTC.

This clonotype occurred many times. V is TRBV10-2 and J is TRBJ2-5; a weak D match, TRBD1 (6 bases). Looked up from germline, CDR1 is WSHSY and CDR2 is SAAADI. This CDR3 comprises 14 residues. Trimming removed 4 bases at V and 5 bases at J, with 14 bases between. Here the CDR3 DNA reads TGCGCCAGCAGTGTGTACTCAGGGGAGGAGACCCAGTACTTC. Protein product: CASSVYSGEETQYF.

For this clonotype: A read error may produce the germline difference seen at one junction end. V and J are TRBV12-3 or TRBV12-4 and TRBJ1-6; 7 positions match TRBD1. CDR3 length: 14 amino acids. CDR3 DNA sequence: TGTGCCGGCAGAAGGGGACAGCTCAGTTCACCCCTCCACTTT. This codes for CAGRRGQLSSPLHF.

This clonotype has only a few counts. One junction end disagrees with the germline gene, perhaps due to a read error. The chain recombines TRBV7-2 with TRBJ2-3, with a weak D call TRBD2 (5 bases). This CDR3 spans 19 amino acids. Germline CDR1 SGHTA, CDR2 FQGNSA. The CDR3 region has the DNA TGTGCCAGCAGCCTTACCCAACTTATTAGGACGGGGAGCATAGATACGCAGTATTTT. Its protein product is CASSLTQLIRTGSIDTQYF. The full variable domain, its missing parts supplied by reference TRBV7-2 and TRBJ2-3, is GAGVSQSPSNKVTEKGKDVELRCDPISGHTALYWYRQSLGQGLEFLIYFQGNSAPDKSGLPSDRFSAERTGGSVSTLTIQRTQQEDSAVYLCASSLTQLIRTGSIDTQYFGPGTRLTVL.

Only a few counts were recorded for this clonotype. The J gene is TRBJ2-5, the V gene TRBV7-9; no firm D call. With 3 bases removed from V and 0 bases from J, the gap between germline ends came to 11 bases. Germline CDR1 reads SEHNR; CDR2 reads FQNEAQ (reference sequence). This CDR3 has 15 amino acids. As DNA, the CDR3 is TGTGCCAGCAGCTTGTGGTCCACCTACCAAGAGACCCAGTACTTC. Its protein is CASSLWSTYQETQYF.

This chain connects TRBV2 to TRBJ2-2; D is possibly TRBD1 or TRBD2 (5 bases each). CDR3 size: 14 residues. Trimming took off 3 bases at V and 3 bases at J, with 8 bases between the two ends. The germline V gene encodes CDR1 SNHLY and CDR2 FYNNEI. Here the CDR3 reads CASSDGDHTGELFF. DNA of the CDR3: TGTGCCAGCAGTGATGGGGACCACACCGGGGAGCTGTTTTTT.